The 2 T cell receptor beta chains in this list originate from one sample, sequenced in a study of long-term antiretroviral therapy in people with HIV. The assay, immunoSEQ v3.0, was run at survey level. The table came from immunoSEQ multiplex PCR; TCRdb's copy has only in-frame clones and leaves some out. The table shows around 25,000 clones, with around 85% occurring only once. The sequencing used unsorted PBMCs, collected 2.3 years after starting antiretroviral therapy. All receptors come from a man in his forties with HIV.

The chain links TRBV19 to TRBJ2-7, with 9 bases lining up with TRBD2. The CDR3 contains 15 residues. The J segment lost 1 base and the V segment lost 3 bases, leaving 4 bases of the junction unmatched. CDR1 LNHDA and CDR2 SQIVND come from the germline V gene (reference sequence). Here the CDR3 DNA reads TGTGCCAGTAGTATCGGGCTAGCGGGGTCCTACGAGCAGTACTTC. This gives the protein CASSIGLAGSYEQYF.

This clone was observed a few times. The chain couples TRBV7-4 to TRBJ2-3; 14 bases match TRBD2. CDR3 size: 17 residues. Germline V gene lookup returns CDR1 SGHVT and CDR2 SQSDAQ. With 1 base clipped from V and 6 bases from J, the junction kept 6 bases outside the gene matches. In nucleotides, the CDR3 is TGTGCCAGCAGCTTAGGGGGACTAGCGGGAGTTCTTGATACGCAGTATTTT. This sequence encodes CASSLGGLAGVLDTQYF. The whole variable domain, filled in from reference TRBV7-4 and TRBJ2-3, reads GAGVSQSPRYKVAKRGRDVALRCDSISGHVTLYWYRQTLGQGSEVLTYSQSDAQRDKSGRPSGRFSAERPERSVSTLKIQRTEQGDSAVYLCASSLGGLAGVLDTQYFGPGTRLTVL.